The present entry profiles one T cell receptor (beta chain) with its context. The CDR3 sequence is 15 residues long. Looked up from germline, CDR1 is SGHTA and CDR2 is FQGNSA. The V gene end was trimmed by 7 bases and the J gene end by 4 bases; junction bases not matched to a gene: 8. This specimen belongs to a study of blood T cell repertoires in COVID-19. Across the whole study: The United States, Italy and Spain supplied acute and convalescent COVID-19 samples. The analysed material was cDNA or gDNA that came from T cells, B-cell-depleted T cells, or PBMCs.

Seattle cases were enrolled at active infection and followed longitudinally. TCRdb's copy holds only in-frame clones and misses some; the assay was immunoSEQ multiplex PCR. The profile covers under 350,000 clones, with over 85% appearing a single time and less than 2% taken by the ten largest. The receptor was derived from a woman aged 30 to 39 with COVID-19, enrolled during active disease. Source material: peripheral blood. The chain joins TRBV7-2 to TRBJ2-2; 8 bases match TRBD2. CDR3 nucleotide sequence: TGTGCCAGCACAACGGGGGGGCCTAGCACCGGGGAGCTGTTTTTT. Translated, it gives CASTTGGPSTGELFF. Full variable domain (remainder filled in from reference TRBV7-2 and TRBJ2-2): GAGVSQSPSNKVTEKGKDVELRCDPISGHTALYWYRQSLGQGLEFLIYFQGNSAPDKSGLPSDRFSAERTGGSVSTLTIQRTQQEDSAVYLCASTTGGPSTGELFFGEGSRLTVL.